This TCR beta chain comes out of a study of blood T cell repertoires in COVID-19. Study details: There were acute and convalescent COVID-19 samples, and they came from the United States, Italy and Spain. T cells, B-cell-depleted T cells, or PBMCs provided the cDNA or gDNA that served as material.

Germline V lookup: CDR1 SGHRS, CDR2 YFSETQ. The V gene lost 1 base and the J gene lost 9 bases, with 8 bases spanning the gap. The CDR3 is made up of 11 amino acids. Seattle patients were enrolled during active infection and followed longitudinally. In the authors' methods: Reference gene primer amplification yielded estimated nucleated cell counts. Libraries were prepared by immunoSEQ multiplex PCR; TCRdb keeps only in-frame clonotypes and omits some of them. V, J and clone size derive from that table, while D and trimming were established from the DNA sequence. The data show some 350,000 clones, with 80% to 90% seen just once and roughly 6% held by the top ten.

The source of this sequence is a woman in her 50s with COVID-19, enrolled during active disease. The gene calls are TRBV5-1 and TRBJ2-7; D is ambiguous. Sequenced sample: peripheral blood. Written as DNA, the CDR3 is TGCGCCAGCAGCTTGAATCGGTGGCAGTACTTC. As protein: CASSLNRWQYF.